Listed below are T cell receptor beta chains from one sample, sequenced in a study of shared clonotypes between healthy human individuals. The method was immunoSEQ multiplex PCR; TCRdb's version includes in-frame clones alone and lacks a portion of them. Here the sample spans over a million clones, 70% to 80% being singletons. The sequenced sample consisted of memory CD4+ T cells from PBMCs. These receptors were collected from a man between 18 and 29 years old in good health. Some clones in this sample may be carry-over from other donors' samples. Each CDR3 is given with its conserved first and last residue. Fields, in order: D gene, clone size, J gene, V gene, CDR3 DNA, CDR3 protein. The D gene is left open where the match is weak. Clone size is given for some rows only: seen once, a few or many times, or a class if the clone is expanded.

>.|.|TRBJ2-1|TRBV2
TGTGCCAGCAGTGAAGGACCGCCCACCTACAATGAGCAGTTCTTC
CASSEGPPTYNEQFF
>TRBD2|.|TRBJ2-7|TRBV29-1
TGCAGCGTTGTAAGACTAGCGGGAGCCGCTCGTCCCTACGAGCAGTACTTC
CSVVRLAGAARPYEQYF
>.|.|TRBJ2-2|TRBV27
TGTGCCAGCAGTTTAGCTAGCTGGACCGGGGAGCTGTTTTTT
CASSLASWTGELFF
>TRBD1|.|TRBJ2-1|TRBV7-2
TGTGCCAGCAGCTTCGGGACAGGGTGGGATGAGCAGTTCTTC
CASSFGTGWDEQFF
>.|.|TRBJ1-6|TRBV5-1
TGCGCCAGCAGCTTGGTTCGGAATTCACCCCTCCACTTT
CASSLVRNSPLHF
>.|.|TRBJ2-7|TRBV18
TGTGCCAGCTCAGCCCAGGGAGTCGAGTACGAGCAGTACTTC
CASSAQGVEYEQYF
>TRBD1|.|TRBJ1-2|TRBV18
TGTGCCAGCTCACCTCTCGGGACAGGGGGCATCTATGGCTACACCTTC
CASSPLGTGGIYGYTF
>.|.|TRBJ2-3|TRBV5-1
TGCGCCAGCAGCTTGTGGACGGGGAATACGCAGTATTTT
CASSLWTGNTQYF
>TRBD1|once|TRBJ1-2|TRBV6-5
TGTGCCAGCAGTCCCGCTGAATTGACAGGGTTTGGCTACACCTTC
CASSPAELTGFGYTF
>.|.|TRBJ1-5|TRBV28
TGTGCCACCACAACAGGGTTTAGGAATCAGCCCCAGCATTTT
CATTTGFRNQPQHF
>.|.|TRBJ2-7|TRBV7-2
TGTGCCAGCAGCTTATTGCTAGGGGGTGAGTCCTACGAGCAGTACTTC
CASSLLLGGESYEQYF
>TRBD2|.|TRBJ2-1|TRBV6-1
TGTGCCAGCAGTGAAGATGAGGGAGGGCCCTACAATGAGCAGTTCTTC
CASSEDEGGPYNEQFF
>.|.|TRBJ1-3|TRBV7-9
TGTGCCAGCAGAGCTACAGGGTCGGATGGAAACACCATATATTTT
CASRATGSDGNTIYF
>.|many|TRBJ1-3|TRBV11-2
TGTGCCAGCAGCTTTCCCCCTGGTTTGGGAAACACCATATATTTT
CASSFPPGLGNTIYF
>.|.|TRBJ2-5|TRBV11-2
TGTGCCAGCAGCCGAGGGAAGACGGGAGAGACCCAGTACTTC
CASSRGKTGETQYF
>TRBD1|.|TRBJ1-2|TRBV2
TGTGCCAGCAGTGGACAGGGAGGGCATGGCTACACCTTC
CASSGQGGHGYTF
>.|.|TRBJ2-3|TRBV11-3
TGTGCCAGCAGCTCAGGGTGGGGCACAGATACGCAGTATTTT
CASSSGWGTDTQYF
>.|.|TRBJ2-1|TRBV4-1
TGCGCCAGCAGCCAAGATCTGGGGGCGAGCTCCTACAATGAGCAGTTCTTC
CASSQDLGASSYNEQFF
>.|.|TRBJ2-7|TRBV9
TGTGCCAGCAGCGTAGTCGGGATACCCCACGAGCAGTACTTC
CASSVVGIPHEQYF
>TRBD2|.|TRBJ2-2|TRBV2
TGTGCCAGCAGAAAGCGGGAGGTACCCGGGGAGCTGTTTTTT
CASRKREVPGELFF
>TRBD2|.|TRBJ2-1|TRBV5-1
TGCGCCAGCAGCTTGTTAGCGGGGCCGTACAATGAGCAGTTCTTC
CASSLLAGPYNEQFF
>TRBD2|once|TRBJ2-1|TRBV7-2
TGTGCCAGCAGCTTCACGGGAGGAGGATCCTACAATGAGCAGTTCTTC
CASSFTGGGSYNEQFF
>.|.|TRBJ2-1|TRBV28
TGTGCCAGCACCCCCCGTGGGGGCTTAAATGAGCAGTTCTTC
CASTPRGGLNEQFF
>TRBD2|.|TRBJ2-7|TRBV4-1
TGCGCCAGCAGCCAACGGACTAGCGGGAGGGGCCGGGACGAGCAGTACTTC
CASSQRTSGRGRDEQYF
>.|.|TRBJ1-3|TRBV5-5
TGTGCCAGCAGCGTGGCAGTCCGAAACACCATATATTTT
CASSVAVRNTIYF
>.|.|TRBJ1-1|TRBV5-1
TGCGCCAGCAGCTTGAGGGGAGGGTCGGGCACTGAAGCTTTCTTT
CASSLRGGSGTEAFF
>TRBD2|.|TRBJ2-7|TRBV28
TGTGCCAGCAGCTCCCTGACTAGCGGGAGGTACGAGCAGTACTTC
CASSSLTSGRYEQYF
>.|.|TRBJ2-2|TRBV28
TGTGCCAGCAGTAGTGACACTCTCGCGAACACCGGGGAGCTGTTTTTT
CASSSDTLANTGELFF
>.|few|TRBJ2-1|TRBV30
TGTGCCTGGAGGGTAAACAATGAGCAGTTCTTC
CAWRVNNEQFF
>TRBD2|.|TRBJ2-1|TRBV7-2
TGTGCCAGCAGCTTATTCAGCGGGAGGGCATACAATGAGCAGTTCTTC
CASSLFSGRAYNEQFF
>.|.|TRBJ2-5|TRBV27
TGTGCCAGCAGATCAATAGGGTGGGAGACCCAGTACTTC
CASRSIGWETQYF
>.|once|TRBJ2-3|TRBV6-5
TGTGCCAGCAGTTGGGGGTTCACAGATACGCAGTATTTT
CASSWGFTDTQYF
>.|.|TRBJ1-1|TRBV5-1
TGCGCCAGCGGAAAGGATAACACTGAAGCTTTCTTT
CASGKDNTEAFF
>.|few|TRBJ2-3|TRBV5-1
TGCGCCAGCAGCTTGGCAGATACGCAGTATTTT
CASSLADTQYF
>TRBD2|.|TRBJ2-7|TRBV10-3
TGTGCCATCAGTGACGCGGGAGCCCTATCCGAGCAGTACTTC
CAISDAGALSEQYF
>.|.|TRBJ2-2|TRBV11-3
TGTGCCAGCAGCTTAGATCGCTTAGACACCGGGGAGCTGTTTTTT
CASSLDRLDTGELFF
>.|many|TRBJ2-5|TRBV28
TGTGCCAGCAGTTCTACCGGGACCGGTAAAGAGACCCAGTACTTC
CASSSTGTGKETQYF
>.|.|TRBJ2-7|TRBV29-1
TGCAGCGCCTTGGAGGGGTCCTACGAGCAGTACTTC
CSALEGSYEQYF
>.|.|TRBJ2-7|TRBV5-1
TGCGCCAGCAGCTTGGTACTTGTCGGGGGACAGCGCTCCTACGAGCAGTACTTC
CASSLVLVGGQRSYEQYF
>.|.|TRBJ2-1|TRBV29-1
TGCAGCGTCGCGTTCAATGAGCAGTTCTTC
CSVAFNEQFF